This T cell receptor (beta chain) comes out of a study of OX40 agonist ivuxolimab in advanced cancers. Study details: Around 40% of patients had received prior checkpoint inhibitor therapy.

This table comes from immunoSEQ multiplex PCR, and its TCRdb copy is limited to in-frame clones, with some not included. Among 30,000 or so clones, approximately 79% were seen once, and the ten largest hold roughly 15%. Germline V gene sequence: CDR1 SQVTM, CDR2 ANQGSEA. J lost 5 bases, V lost 0 bases, and 9 bases had no gene match. The CDR3 is 15 amino acids. This chain links TRBV29-1 with TRBJ2-5; 7 bases agree with TRBD2. The source was CD4+ or CD8+ T cells sorted from blood, collected in a trial of the OX40 agonist ivuxolimab. This sequence originates from an adult with an advanced solid tumor such as melanoma, head and neck, liver or kidney cancer. The CDR3 nucleotides are TGCAGCGTTGAAGAGGCCGGGGACGGGAGGGAGACCCAGTACTTC. Amino acids: CSVEEAGDGRETQYF.